This T cell receptor beta chain was identified in a study of PD-L1 blockade in urothelial cancer. This table comes from immunoSEQ multiplex PCR, and its TCRdb copy is limited to in-frame clones, with some not included. The sample records fewer than 50,000 clones, 75% to 90% being singletons. Time point described: peripheral blood 6 weeks after treatment start. V lost 4 bases and J lost 7, with 25 bases in between. Germline CDR1 reads LNHDA; CDR2 reads SQIVND (reference sequence). The CDR3 totals 17 residues. V and J are TRBV19 and TRBJ1-2, with D perhaps TRBD1 (5 bases). The TCR was taken from a man aged 55-75 years with urothelial cancer. The specimen was PBMCs, collected around atezolizumab (anti-PD-L1) treatment. CDR3 region: CASSNALGGTRKGGYTF. CDR3 bases: TGTGCCAGTAGTAACGCTCTCGGGGGGACCAGAAAGGGTGGCTACACCTTC.